This TCR beta chain was sequenced for a study of CD8 T cells in Susac syndrome. Regarding the study as a whole: Individuals included in the TCR sequencing and HLA analysis were acknowledged by the study to be relatively few in number.

In regard to this clonotype: Antigen unknown.

Random hexamers were used to reverse transcribe roughly 0.5 to 1 ug of RNA. Amplification of TCR beta CDR3 spanned 54 Vbeta and 13 Jbeta via immunoSEQ multiplex PCR. TCRdb called the immunoSEQ multiplex PCR reads again in MiXCR, with one record for every CDR3 protein. The data contain approximately 130,000 distinct CDR3 sequences, approximately 89% of them singletons. CD8+ and CD4+ blood T cells underwent TCR beta sequencing. Through negative isolation, CD4+ and CD8+ T cells were obtained, while TEMRA cells were enriched using FACS. Looked up from germline, CDR1 is SEHNR and CDR2 is FQNEAQ (reference sequence). V was shortened by 3 bases and J by 4 bases, with 25 bases between the two germline ends. The CDR3 covers 19 residues.

The sequence was obtained from a human donor with multiple sclerosis. Sequenced sample: CD8+ T cells from PBMCs. This chain joins TRBV7-9 and TRBJ1-5, with D hard to call. The CDR3 here is CASSFVPPAPPQLNQPQHF. CDR3 sequence (DNA): TGTGCCAGCAGCTTTGTCCCCCCGGCCCCACCGCAGTTGAATCAGCCCCAGCATTTT.